This passage covers 22 T cell receptor beta chains from one sample sequenced in a study of graft-versus-host responses after intestinal transplantation. Their antigens remain unidentified. Assay: immunoSEQ multiplex PCR; the TCRdb copy retains only in-frame clones and omits some. The sample shows tens of thousands of clones, 75% to 90% of them seen only once. The starting material was unstimulated CD4+ T cells sorted from spleen or lymph node cells, obtained before intestinal transplant. Receptors were obtained from a human donor who received an intestinal transplant.

For the CDR3, the DNA is TGCAGCGTTCAACCCGGGGAGGACGAAAAACTGTTTTTT. This translates into CSVQPGEDEKLFF. The chain couples TRBV29-1 to TRBJ1-4; D gene unclear. The CDR3 length is 13 residues. Germline loops: CDR1 SQVTM, CDR2 ANQGSEA. Trimming removed 5 bases from V and 8 bases from J, with 15 bases in between.

The chain employs TRBV19 and TRBJ2-7; a possible D gene is TRBD1 (6 bases). Germline lookup yields CDR1 LNHDA and CDR2 SQIVND (reference sequence). Trimming cost V 8 bases and J 4 bases, with 27 bases left between them. This CDR3 contains 17 residues. CDR3 in amino acids: CASRKPFSQGRGYEQYF. The DNA of the CDR3 is TGTGCCAGTCGTAAGCCCTTCTCACAGGGTAGGGGATACGAGCAGTACTTC.

The J gene is TRBJ1-1, the V gene TRBV10-3, with D tentatively TRBD1 (5 bases). V dropped 0 bases and J dropped 11 bases, with 13 bases sitting between them. CDR1 is ENHRY and CDR2 is SYGVKD in the germline V gene. This CDR3 contains 13 residues. The CDR3 coding sequence is TGTGCCATCAGTGAGTCCATCCCAGGGAAGGCTTTCTTT. It encodes CAISESIPGKAFF.

This clone appeared a single time. The chain combines TRBV6-1 with TRBJ1-2, with D perhaps matching TRBD1 (6 bases). V shed 0 bases and J shed 4 bases, with 12 bases lying between them. Germline CDR1 reads MNHNS; CDR2 reads SASEGT. The CDR3 loop spans 15 amino acids. The CDR3 nucleotides read TGTGCCAGCAGTGAAGCCCGGACAGTTCCCTATGGCTACACCTTC. It yields the protein CASSEARTVPYGYTF.

The chain couples TRBV5-4 to TRBJ2-2; 8 nucleotides line up with TRBD2. This CDR3 is built from 14 residues. J was trimmed by 7 bases and V by 5 bases; bases with no gene match: 7. Per germline, CDR1 SGHNT and CDR2 YYREEE (reference sequence). This chain's CDR3 is CASRTGGAFGELFF. In DNA form, the CDR3 reads TGTGCCAGCAGGACCGGGGGGGCCTTCGGGGAGCTGTTTTTT.

The gene calls are TRBV6-5 and TRBJ1-3; D is undetermined. Looked up from germline, CDR1 is MNHEY and CDR2 is SVGAGI. The CDR3 totals 12 residues. The V and J ends lost 10 bases and 4 bases respectively, with 11 bases between them. The CDR3: CATRSGGNTIYF. The DNA of the CDR3 is TGTGCCACCAGGTCGGGGGGAAACACCATATATTTT.

J is TRBJ1-6 and V is TRBV27; weak D call: TRBD1 (5 bases). This CDR3 is 14 amino acids long. V gave up 7 bases and J gave up 6 bases, with 13 bases separating them. Germline-derived CDR1 and CDR2 are MNHEY and SMNVEV (reference sequence). The CDR3 DNA reads TGTGCCAGCACCACCGACAGACCTAATTCACCCCTCCACTTT. Residues: CASTTDRPNSPLHF.

The chain employs TRBV4-1 and TRBJ2-3, with TRBD2 matching 9 bases. Germline-derived CDR1 and CDR2 are MGHRA and YSYEKL. This CDR3 is 15 amino acids long. The J segment lost 6 bases and the V segment lost 0 bases, leaving 4 bases of the junction unmatched. In DNA, the CDR3 is TGCGCCAGCAGCCAAGAGCGGGGGGGCCCGGATACGCAGTATTTT. Translating it yields CASSQERGGPDTQYF.

The chain is built from TRBV6-5 and TRBJ2-7; D is ambiguous. This CDR3 spans 14 amino acids. Germline V gives CDR1 MNHEY, CDR2 SVGAGI. Trimming took 6 bases from V and 1 from J, leaving 13 bases between them. In DNA form, the CDR3 reads TGTGCCAGCAGGCGCGCAATATCGTCCTACGAGCAGTACTTC. Amino acid sequence: CASRRAISSYEQYF.

The chain combines TRBV11-2 with TRBJ1-2; D call uncertain. V shed 0 bases and J shed 6 bases, with 14 bases lying between them. The CDR3 contains 15 residues. Germline V CDR1 and CDR2: SGHAT, FQNNGV. CDR3 sequence: CASSLDHGRSNGYTF. The CDR3 coding sequence is TGTGCCAGCAGCTTAGACCATGGCAGGTCGAATGGCTACACCTTC.

The genes are TRBV23-1 and TRBJ2-7, with D perhaps TRBD2 (5 bases). TRBV23-1 is an ORF, with its function uncertain. CDR3 length equals 17 residues. V lost 7 bases and J 0 bases, leaving 22 bases between the germline ends. The CDR3 spells CASIREYPAVISYEQYF. The DNA for the CDR3 is TGCGCCAGCATTCGGGAATACCCAGCAGTAATCTCCTACGAGCAGTACTTC.

The V gene is TRBV18, the J gene TRBJ1-1; TRBD1 is a possible D gene (5 bases). V lost 5 bases and J lost 1, with 8 bases in between. The CDR3 extends over 13 amino acids. The germline V gene has CDR1 KGHSH and CDR2 LQKENI. CDR3 residues: CASSSGQNTEAFF. CDR3 nucleotide sequence: TGTGCCAGCTCATCCGGACAGAACACTGAAGCTTTCTTT. Complete variable domain (other parts from reference TRBV18 and TRBJ1-1): NAGVMQNPRHLVRRRGQEARLRCSPMKGHSHVYWYRQLPEEGLKFMVYLQKENIIDESGMPKERFSAEFPKEGPSILRIQQVVRGDSAAYFCASSSGQNTEAFFGQGTRLTVV.

V gene TRBV7-9 combines with J gene TRBJ1-1; D gene uncertain. The CDR3 is 12 residues long. V lost 3 bases and J 3 bases, leaving 5 bases between the germline ends. Germline V gene lookup returns CDR1 SEHNR and CDR2 FQNEAQ (reference sequence). For the CDR3, the DNA is TGTGCCAGCAGCTTCCGGGACACTGAAGCTTTCTTT. Its translation is CASSFRDTEAFF.

V and J are TRBV7-8 and TRBJ2-3; D ambiguous. V lost 5 bases to trimming and J lost 1 base, with 10 bases between them. CDR1 SGHVS and CDR2 FQNEAQ come from the germline V gene. The CDR3 runs to 14 residues. DNA for the CDR3: TGTGCCAGCAGCCCCAGTGGGCGCACAGATACGCAGTATTTT. Its protein is CASSPSGRTDTQYF.

The chain couples TRBV29-1 to TRBJ1-2; the D is unclear. The CDR3 is 11 residues long. Germline loops: CDR1 SQVTM, CDR2 ANQGSEA. V lost 2 bases, J lost 4 bases, and 5 bases lay in between. Here the CDR3 reads CSVERSYGYTF. In DNA, the CDR3 is TGCAGCGTTGAACGGTCCTATGGCTACACCTTC.

This clone was recorded once. The chain joins TRBV11-2 to TRBJ2-3; D is possibly TRBD2 (7 bases). Germline V CDR1 and CDR2: SGHAT, FQNNGV. CDR3 length: 15 amino acids. The V and J ends lost 0 bases and 4 bases respectively, with 11 bases between them. The CDR3 region is CASSLEGGGPDTQYF. CDR3 in DNA: TGTGCCAGCAGCTTAGAGGGGGGGGGCCCAGATACGCAGTATTTT.

The rearrangement links TRBV5-1 to TRBJ1-1, with 7 bases fitting TRBD1. This CDR3 comprises 13 residues. V shed 7 bases, J shed 8 bases, and the junction held 11 bases outside the gene matches. Per germline, CDR1 SGHRS and CDR2 YFSETQ. The CDR3 region has the DNA TGCGCCAGCGGACTCACATGGGACAGAGAAGCTTTCTTT. Protein: CASGLTWDREAFF.

V and J are TRBV9 and TRBJ2-7, with TRBD2 as a possible D gene (6 bases). The CDR3 totals 16 residues. V dropped 0 bases and J dropped 1 base, with 14 bases sitting between them. Germline-derived CDR1 and CDR2 are SGDLS and YYNGEE. Here the CDR3 DNA reads TGTGCCAGCAGCGTAGCTGGGACTGCGGATTCCTACGAGCAGTACTTC. The encoded protein is CASSVAGTADSYEQYF. Full variable domain (missing parts from reference TRBV9 and TRBJ2-7): DSGVTQTPKHLITATGQRVTLRCSPRSGDLSVYWYQQSLDQGLQFLIQYYNGEERAKGNILERFSAQQFPDLHSELNLSSLELGDSALYFCASSVAGTADSYEQYFGPGTRLTVT.

This rearrangement joins TRBV5-1 to TRBJ2-1, with TRBD2 identical over 10 bases. Germline CDR1 and CDR2: SGHRS and YFSETQ. V shed 1 base and J 5 bases; nucleotides not matched to a gene: 6. The CDR3 extends over 16 amino acids. The CDR3 here is CASSLSLAGRNNEQFF. CDR3 sequence (DNA): TGCGCCAGCAGCTTGTCACTAGCGGGGCGGAACAATGAGCAGTTCTTC.

The genes are TRBV15 and TRBJ1-6; the match to TRBD1 covers 9 bases. Germline CDR1 is LNHNV and CDR2 is YYDKDF (reference sequence). Germline trimming cut 4 bases from V and 5 bases from J; bases unmatched to any gene: 15. The CDR3 covers 19 residues. CDR3 amino acids: CATSIRPARDRVDNSPLHF. CDR3 in DNA: TGTGCCACCAGCATAAGACCAGCCCGGGACAGGGTCGATAATTCACCCCTCCACTTT. The full variable domain, with the rest looked up from reference TRBV15 and TRBJ1-6, is DAMVIQNPRYQVTQFGKPVTLSCSQTLNHNVMYWYQQKSSQAPKLLFHYYDKDFNNEADTPDNFQSRRPNTSFCFLDIRSPGLGDTAMYLCATSIRPARDRVDNSPLHFGNGTRLTVT.

The J gene is TRBJ1-5, the V gene TRBV29-1; no reliable D call. The CDR3 covers 12 residues. Trimming removed 4 bases at V and 5 bases at J, with 9 bases between. Per germline, CDR1 SQVTM and CDR2 ANQGSEA. The CDR3 coding sequence is TGCAGCGTTGGGTCGGGTGATCAGCCCCAGCATTTT. It translates to CSVGSGDQPQHF.

The rearrangement joins TRBV18 to TRBJ2-7; 7 nucleotides agree with TRBD1. The CDR3 is made up of 14 amino acids. Germline CDR1 is KGHSH and CDR2 is LQKENI. J was trimmed by 3 bases and V by 5 bases; bases with no gene match: 7. CDR3 bases: TGTGCCAGCTCATCCTTGGGACAGAGCTACGAGCAGTACTTC. Translating gives CASSSLGQSYEQYF.